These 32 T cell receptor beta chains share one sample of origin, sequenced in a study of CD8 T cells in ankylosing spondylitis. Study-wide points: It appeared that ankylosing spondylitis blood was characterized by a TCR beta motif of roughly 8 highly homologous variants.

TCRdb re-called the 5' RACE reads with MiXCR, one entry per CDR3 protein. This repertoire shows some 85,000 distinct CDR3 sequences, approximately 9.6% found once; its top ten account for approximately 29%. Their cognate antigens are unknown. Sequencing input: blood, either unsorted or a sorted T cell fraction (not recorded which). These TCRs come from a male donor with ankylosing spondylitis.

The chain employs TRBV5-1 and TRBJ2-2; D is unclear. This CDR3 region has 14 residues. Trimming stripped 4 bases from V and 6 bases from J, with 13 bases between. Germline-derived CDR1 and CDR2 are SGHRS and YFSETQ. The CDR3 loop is CASSPSWNAGELFF. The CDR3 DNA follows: TGCGCCAGCAGCCCGAGTTGGAATGCCGGGGAGCTGTTTTTT.

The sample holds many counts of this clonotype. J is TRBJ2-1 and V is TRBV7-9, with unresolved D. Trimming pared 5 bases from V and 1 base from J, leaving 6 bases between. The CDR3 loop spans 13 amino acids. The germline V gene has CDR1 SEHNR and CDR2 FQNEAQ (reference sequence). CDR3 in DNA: TGTGCCAGCAGCCCTGTGTCCTACAATGAGCAGTTCTTC. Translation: CASSPVSYNEQFF. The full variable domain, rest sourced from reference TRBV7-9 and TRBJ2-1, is DTGVSQNPRHKITKRGQNVTFRCDPISEHNRLYWYRQTLGQGPEFLTYFQNEAQLEKSRLLSDRFSAERPKGSFSTLEIQRTEQGDSAMYLCASSPVSYNEQFFGPGTRLTVL.

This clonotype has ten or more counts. This CDR3 reads CASSQQGGNEQFF. DNA for the CDR3: TGTGCCAGCAGCCAACAGGGTGGGAATGAGCAGTTCTTC. The chain carries TRBV6-1 and TRBJ2-1; D might be TRBD1 (6 bases). The CDR3 has 13 amino acids. Germline V gives CDR1 MNHNS, CDR2 SASEGT. V lost 6 bases, J lost 7 bases, and 13 bases lay in between.

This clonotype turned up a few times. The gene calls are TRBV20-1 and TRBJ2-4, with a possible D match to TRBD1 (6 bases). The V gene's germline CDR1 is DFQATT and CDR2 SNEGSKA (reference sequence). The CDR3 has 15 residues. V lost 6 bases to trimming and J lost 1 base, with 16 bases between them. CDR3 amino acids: CSAIRDISAKNIQYF. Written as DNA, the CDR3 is TGCAGTGCCATCCGGGACATAAGCGCCAAAAACATTCAGTACTTC.

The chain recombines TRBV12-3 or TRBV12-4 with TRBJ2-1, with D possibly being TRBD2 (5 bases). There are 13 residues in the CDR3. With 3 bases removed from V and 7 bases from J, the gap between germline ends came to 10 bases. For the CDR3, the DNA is TGTGCCAGCAGTTTGGGAGTACAGAATGAGCAGTTCTTC. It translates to CASSLGVQNEQFF.

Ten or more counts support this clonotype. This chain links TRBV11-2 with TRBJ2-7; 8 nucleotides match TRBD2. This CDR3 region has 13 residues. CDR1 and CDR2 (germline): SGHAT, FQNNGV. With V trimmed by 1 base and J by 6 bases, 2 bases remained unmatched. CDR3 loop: CASSLGSGIEQYF. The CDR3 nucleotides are TGTGCCAGCAGCTTAGGTAGCGGGATCGAGCAGTACTTC.

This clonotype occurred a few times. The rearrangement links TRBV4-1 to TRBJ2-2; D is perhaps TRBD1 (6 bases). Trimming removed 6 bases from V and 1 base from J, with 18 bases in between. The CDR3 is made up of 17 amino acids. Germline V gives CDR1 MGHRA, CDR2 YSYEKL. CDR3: CASRLTTGTLNTGELFF. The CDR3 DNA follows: TGCGCCAGCAGGTTGACTACCGGGACACTGAACACCGGGGAGCTGTTTTTT.

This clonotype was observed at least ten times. The CDR3 sequence is CASSTETEIYGYTF. The CDR3 DNA reads TGTGCCAGCAGCACCGAGACAGAGATCTATGGCTACACCTTC. The gene calls are TRBV7-8 and TRBJ1-2; D is possibly TRBD1 (5 bases). This CDR3 region has 14 residues. Deletions cut 5 bases from V and 4 bases from J, with 14 bases between. Germline lookup yields CDR1 SGHVS and CDR2 FQNEAQ.

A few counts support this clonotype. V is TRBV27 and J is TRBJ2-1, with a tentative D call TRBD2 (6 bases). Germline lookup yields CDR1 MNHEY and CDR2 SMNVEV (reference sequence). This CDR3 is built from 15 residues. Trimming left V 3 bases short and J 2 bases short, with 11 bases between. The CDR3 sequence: CASSLVLAAYNEQFF. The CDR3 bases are TGTGCCAGCAGTTTGGTACTAGCTGCCTACAATGAGCAGTTCTTC.

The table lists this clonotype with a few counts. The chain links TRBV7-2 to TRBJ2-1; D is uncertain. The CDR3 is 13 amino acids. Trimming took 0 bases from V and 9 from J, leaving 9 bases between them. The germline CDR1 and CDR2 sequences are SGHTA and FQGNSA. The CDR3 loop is CASSLAAKGEQFF. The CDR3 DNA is TGTGCCAGCAGCTTAGCGGCCAAGGGTGAGCAGTTCTTC. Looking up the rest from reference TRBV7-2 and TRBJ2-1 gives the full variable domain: GAGVSQSPSNKVTEKGKDVELRCDPISGHTALYWYRQSLGQGLEFLIYFQGNSAPDKSGLPSDRFSAERTGGSVSTLTIQRTQQEDSAVYLCASSLAAKGEQFFGPGTRLTVL.

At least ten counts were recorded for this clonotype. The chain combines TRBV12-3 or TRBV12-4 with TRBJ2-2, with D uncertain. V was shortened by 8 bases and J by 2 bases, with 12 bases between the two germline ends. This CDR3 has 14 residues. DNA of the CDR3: TGTGCCAGCTTGGTCCAGTTAAACACCGGGGAGCTGTTTTTT. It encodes CASLVQLNTGELFF.

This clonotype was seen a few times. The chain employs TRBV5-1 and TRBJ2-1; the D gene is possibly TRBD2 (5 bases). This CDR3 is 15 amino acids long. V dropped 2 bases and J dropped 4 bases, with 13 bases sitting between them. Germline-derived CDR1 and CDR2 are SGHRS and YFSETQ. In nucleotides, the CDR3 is TGCGCCAGCAGCTTTGAGGGATCCCCATACAATGAGCAGTTCTTC. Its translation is CASSFEGSPYNEQFF.

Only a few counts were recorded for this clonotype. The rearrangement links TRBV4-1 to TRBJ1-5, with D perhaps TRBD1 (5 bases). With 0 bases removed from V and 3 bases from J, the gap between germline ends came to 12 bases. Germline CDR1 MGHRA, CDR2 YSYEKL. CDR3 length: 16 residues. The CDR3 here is CASSQEVGLINQPQHF. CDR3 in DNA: TGCGCCAGCAGCCAAGAGGTGGGACTCATCAATCAGCCCCAGCATTTT.

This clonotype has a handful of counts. CDR3 sequence reads: CASSPETYYNEQFF. The CDR3 nucleotides read TGTGCCAGCAGCCCGGAGACCTACTACAATGAGCAGTTCTTC. The chain employs TRBV5-5 and TRBJ2-1; D unclear. CDR3 length equals 14 residues. Germline lookup yields CDR1 SGHKS and CDR2 YYEKEE (reference sequence). Trimming removed 4 bases at V and 3 bases at J, with 11 bases between.

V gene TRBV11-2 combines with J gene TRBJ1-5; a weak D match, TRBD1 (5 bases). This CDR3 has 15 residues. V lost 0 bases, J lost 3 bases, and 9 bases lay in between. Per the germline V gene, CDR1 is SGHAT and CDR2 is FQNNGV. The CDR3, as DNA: TGTGCCAGCAGCTTAGAAATAGGGGACAATCAGCCCCAGCATTTT. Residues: CASSLEIGDNQPQHF.

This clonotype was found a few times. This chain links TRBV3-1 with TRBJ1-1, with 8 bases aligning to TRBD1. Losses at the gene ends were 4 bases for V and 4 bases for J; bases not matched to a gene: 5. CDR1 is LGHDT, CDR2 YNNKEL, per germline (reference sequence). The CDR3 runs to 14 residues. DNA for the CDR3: TGTGCCAGCAGCCCTTCAGGGGGCCGCACTGAAGCTTTCTTT. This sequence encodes CASSPSGGRTEAFF.

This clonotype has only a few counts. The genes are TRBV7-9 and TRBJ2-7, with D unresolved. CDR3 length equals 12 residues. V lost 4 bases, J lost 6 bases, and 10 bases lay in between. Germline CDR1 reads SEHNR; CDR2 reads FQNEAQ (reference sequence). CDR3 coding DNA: TGTGCCAGCAGCTCGGACGGCCTCGAGCAGTACTTC. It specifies CASSSDGLEQYF.

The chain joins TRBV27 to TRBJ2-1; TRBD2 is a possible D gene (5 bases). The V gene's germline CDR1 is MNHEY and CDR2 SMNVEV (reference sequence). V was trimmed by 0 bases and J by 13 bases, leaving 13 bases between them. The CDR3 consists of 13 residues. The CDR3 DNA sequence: TGTGCCAGCAGTTTATCCCGTGGGAGTCTTCAGTTCTTC. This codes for CASSLSRGSLQFF.

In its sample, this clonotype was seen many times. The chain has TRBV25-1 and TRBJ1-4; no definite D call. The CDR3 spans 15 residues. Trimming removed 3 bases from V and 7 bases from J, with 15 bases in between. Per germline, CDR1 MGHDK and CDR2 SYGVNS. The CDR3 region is CASSEVWRGGEKLFF. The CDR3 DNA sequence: TGTGCCAGCAGTGAGGTGTGGCGGGGTGGTGAAAAACTGTTTTTT.

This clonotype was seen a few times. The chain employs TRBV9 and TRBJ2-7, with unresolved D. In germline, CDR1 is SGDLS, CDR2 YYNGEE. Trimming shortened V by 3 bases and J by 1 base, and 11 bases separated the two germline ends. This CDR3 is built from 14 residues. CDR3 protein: CASSGSRGSYEQYF. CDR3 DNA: TGTGCCAGCAGCGGTTCGCGTGGGTCCTACGAGCAGTACTTC.

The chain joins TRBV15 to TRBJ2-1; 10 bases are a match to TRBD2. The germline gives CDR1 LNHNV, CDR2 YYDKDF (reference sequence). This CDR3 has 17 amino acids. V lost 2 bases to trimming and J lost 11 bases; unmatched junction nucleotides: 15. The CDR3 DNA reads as TGTGCCACCAGCAGATATTCCGGGACTAGCGAGTTTAACCAGCAGTTCTTC. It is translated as CATSRYSGTSEFNQQFF. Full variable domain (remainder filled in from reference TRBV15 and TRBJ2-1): DAMVIQNPRYQVTQFGKPVTLSCSQTLNHNVMYWYQQKSSQAPKLLFHYYDKDFNNEADTPDNFQSRRPNTSFCFLDIRSPGLGDTAMYLCATSRYSGTSEFNQQFFGPGTRLTVL.

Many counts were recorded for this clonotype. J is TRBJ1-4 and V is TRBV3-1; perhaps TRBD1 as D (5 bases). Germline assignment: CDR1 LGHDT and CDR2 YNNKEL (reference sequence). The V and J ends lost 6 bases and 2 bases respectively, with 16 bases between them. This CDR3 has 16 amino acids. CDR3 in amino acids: CASSPKPGMTNEKLFF. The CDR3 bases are TGTGCCAGCAGTCCCAAGCCAGGGATGACTAATGAAAAACTGTTTTTT.

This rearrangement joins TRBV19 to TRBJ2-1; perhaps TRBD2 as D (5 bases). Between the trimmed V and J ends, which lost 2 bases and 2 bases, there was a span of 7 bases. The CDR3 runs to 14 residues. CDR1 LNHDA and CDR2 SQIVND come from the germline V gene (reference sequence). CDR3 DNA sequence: TGTGCCAGTAGTATAAGCGGAACCTACAATGAGCAGTTCTTC. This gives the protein CASSISGTYNEQFF.

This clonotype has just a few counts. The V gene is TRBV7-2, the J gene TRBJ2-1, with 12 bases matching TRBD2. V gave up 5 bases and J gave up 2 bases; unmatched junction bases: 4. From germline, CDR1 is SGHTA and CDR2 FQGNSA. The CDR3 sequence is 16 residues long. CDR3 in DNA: TGTGCCAGCAGCCAACGACTAGCGGGAGCCTACAATGAGCAGTTCTTC. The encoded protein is CASSQRLAGAYNEQFF.

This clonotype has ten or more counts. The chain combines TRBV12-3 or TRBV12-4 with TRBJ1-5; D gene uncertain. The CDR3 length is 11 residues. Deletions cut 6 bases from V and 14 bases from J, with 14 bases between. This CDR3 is CASSSGWQEHF. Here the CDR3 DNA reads TGTGCCAGCAGCTCGGGCTGGCAGGAGCATTTT.

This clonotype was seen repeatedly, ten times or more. CDR3 residues: CATSEGQGFDEQFF. In nucleotides, the CDR3 is TGTGCCACCAGTGAGGGACAGGGGTTCGATGAGCAGTTCTTC. The chain combines TRBV24-1 with TRBJ2-1, with 10 bases identical to TRBD1. This CDR3 has 14 amino acids. The junction had 4 bases not matched to a gene; V was cut back by 4 bases and J by 8 bases. Germline lookup yields CDR1 KGHDR and CDR2 SFDVKD.

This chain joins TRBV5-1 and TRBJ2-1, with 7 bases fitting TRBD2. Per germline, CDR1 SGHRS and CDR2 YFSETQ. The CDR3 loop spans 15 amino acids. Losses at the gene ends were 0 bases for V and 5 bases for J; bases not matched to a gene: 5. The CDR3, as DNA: TGCGCCAGCAGCTTGGTTGCTAGCGGAAACAATGAGCAGTTCTTC. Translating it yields CASSLVASGNNEQFF.

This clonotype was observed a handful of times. The CDR3 coding sequence is TGTGCCTGCCCCGCTAACACCGGGGAGCTGTTTTTT. Translating gives CACPANTGELFF. The J gene is TRBJ2-2, the V gene TRBV30; D is undetermined. CDR3 size: 12 residues. The V end was cut by 6 bases, the J end by 2 bases, with 7 bases between. Germline V gene lookup returns CDR1 GTSNPN and CDR2 SVGIG (reference sequence).

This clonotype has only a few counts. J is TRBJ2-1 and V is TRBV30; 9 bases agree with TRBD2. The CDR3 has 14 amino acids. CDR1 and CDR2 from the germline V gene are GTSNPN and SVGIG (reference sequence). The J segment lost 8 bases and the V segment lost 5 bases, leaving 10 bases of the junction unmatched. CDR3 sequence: CAWDHSGSTYEQFF. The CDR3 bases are TGTGCCTGGGACCATAGCGGGAGTACCTATGAGCAGTTCTTC.

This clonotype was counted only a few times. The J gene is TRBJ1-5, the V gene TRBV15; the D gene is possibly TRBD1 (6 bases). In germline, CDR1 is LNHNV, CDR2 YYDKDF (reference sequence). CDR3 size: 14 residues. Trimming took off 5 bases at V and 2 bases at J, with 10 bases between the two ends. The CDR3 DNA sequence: TGTGCCACCAGCCGGGACAAAGGCAATCAGCCCCAGCATTTT. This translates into CATSRDKGNQPQHF.

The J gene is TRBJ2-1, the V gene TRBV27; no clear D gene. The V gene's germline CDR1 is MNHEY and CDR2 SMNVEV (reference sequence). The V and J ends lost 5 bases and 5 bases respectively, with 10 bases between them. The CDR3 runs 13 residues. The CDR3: CASSPSRNNEQFF. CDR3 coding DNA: TGTGCCAGCAGTCCCTCCCGTAACAATGAGCAGTTCTTC.

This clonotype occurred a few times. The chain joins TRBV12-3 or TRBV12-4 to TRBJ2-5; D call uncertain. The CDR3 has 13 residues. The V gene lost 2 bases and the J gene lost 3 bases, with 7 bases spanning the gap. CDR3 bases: TGTGCCAGCAGTTTAACCGGAAAAGAGACCCAGTACTTC. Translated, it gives CASSLTGKETQYF.